These T cell receptor beta chains were read from a single sample in a study of OX40 agonist ivuxolimab in advanced cancers. Some clones are missing from TCRdb's copy, which holds only in-frame ones; the method was immunoSEQ multiplex PCR. The sample has some 60,000 clones, about 94% seen once. The starting material was CD4+ or CD8+ T cells sorted from blood, obtained in a trial of the OX40 agonist ivuxolimab. Source of these receptors: an adult with an advanced solid tumor such as melanoma, head and neck, liver or kidney cancer. CDR3s include the opening cysteine and the closing phenylalanine or tryptophan. D genes are given only for firm matches. Expanded clones are given a class, and other clones once, few, many or no size at all.

v_call,d_call,j_call,clone_size,cdr3_nt,cdr3_aa
TRBV7-8,-,TRBJ1-1,-,TGTGCCAGCAGCTTAGCCGGGGACGCAGCTTTCTTT,CASSLAGDAAFF
TRBV13,-,TRBJ1-4,once,TGTGCCAGCAGCTTAGCCAGACAGATCGGCCGTGAAAAACTGTTTTTT,CASSLARQIGREKLFF
TRBV9,TRBD2,TRBJ2-3,-,TGTGCCAGCAGCGTCGACAGAGCGGGAGGGGGGACAGATACGCAGTATTTT,CASSVDRAGGGTDTQYF
TRBV7-9,-,TRBJ2-5,many,TGTGCCAGCAGCCCGGAAAACTTCCAAGAGACCCAGTACTTC,CASSPENFQETQYF
TRBV30,TRBD1,TRBJ2-2,-,TGTGCCTGGAGCGATGGAAGCCCAGGACAGGATAGGTCCCTAGCAGTGAACACCGGGGAGCTGTTTTTT,CAWSDGSPGQDRSLAVNTGELFF
TRBV7-3,-,TRBJ2-7,-,TGTGCCAGCAGCCTCCGCGGCTCCTACGAGCAGTACTTC,CASSLRGSYEQYF
TRBV5-1,-,TRBJ2-5,-,TGCGCCAGCAGCTCCCGGGACGGAGACTTGGAGACCCAGTACTTC,CASSSRDGDLETQYF
TRBV15,TRBD1,TRBJ1-5,-,TGTGCCACCAGCGGAGACAGGGGCAATCAGCCCCAGCATTTT,CATSGDRGNQPQHF
TRBV27,TRBD1,TRBJ2-7,-,TGTGCCAGCAGCAACGGATGGACAGGCTCCTACGAGCAGTACTTC,CASSNGWTGSYEQYF
TRBV29-1,TRBD1,TRBJ2-7,-,TGCAGCGTCCACCTCAGGGGGCTCTACGAGCAGTACTTC,CSVHLRGLYEQYF
TRBV28,-,TRBJ1-1,-,TGTGCCAGCAGTCCTCGATTGGGGATAAAGGGCACTGAAGCTTTCTTT,CASSPRLGIKGTEAFF
TRBV12-5,-,TRBJ2-3,-,TGTGCTAGTGGTTTTGTGGGGGTCACAGATACGCAGTATTTT,CASGFVGVTDTQYF
TRBV7-9,-,TRBJ2-5,-,TGTGCCAGCAGCTTAGGGGTGGAGTGGTCTAGAGAGACCCAGTACTTC,CASSLGVEWSRETQYF
TRBV28,TRBD1,TRBJ2-7,once,TGTGCCAGCAGTTTACGGGGACAGACCTACGAGCAGTACTTC,CASSLRGQTYEQYF
TRBV5-1,TRBD1,TRBJ1-1,-,TGCGCCAGCAGCCCAGGCAGGGGGGAATCTGAAGCTTTCTTT,CASSPGRGESEAFF
TRBV10-3,-,TRBJ2-7,-,TGTGCCATCAGGGGGATTAGCGGAACGGGTTACGAGCAGTACTTC,CAIRGISGTGYEQYF
TRBV5-1,TRBD1,TRBJ1-1,once,TGCGCCAGCAGCCAGGGACAGGTCCTTCTGAACACTGAAGCTTTCTTT,CASSQGQVLLNTEAFF
TRBV5-1,-,TRBJ2-5,-,TGCGCCAGCAGCTTGGATCCAGAGAAAGTGTACCAAGAGACCCAGTACTTC,CASSLDPEKVYQETQYF
TRBV7-9,TRBD1,TRBJ2-7,-,TGTGCCAGCAGCCTAGGCGTTGGCAGGGGGCGCGGTACCCACGAGCAGTACTTC,CASSLGVGRGRGTHEQYF
TRBV10-3,TRBD2,TRBJ2-3,once,TGTGCCATCAGTGAGCCGACTAGCGGGAAGAACACAGATACGCAGTATTTT,CAISEPTSGKNTDTQYF
TRBV27,-,TRBJ2-1,-,TGTGCCACCAATTTCGGGGTAGCAAGAGATGAGCAGTTCTTC,CATNFGVARDEQFF
TRBV9,-,TRBJ1-3,-,TGTGCCAGCAGCGTAGAAGGTGGAGGAGGAAACACCATATATTTT,CASSVEGGGGNTIYF
TRBV7-9,TRBD2,TRBJ2-7,-,TGTGCCAGCAGCTTTCCTAGCGGGAGGCCTCTCTCCGAGCAGTACTTC,CASSFPSGRPLSEQYF
TRBV11-2,-,TRBJ2-1,-,TGTGCCAGCAGCTTAGAGCATGCGTCGCGGTCCATCGTCTTCTTC,CASSLEHASRSIVFF
TRBV7-6,TRBD2,TRBJ2-7,-,TGTGCCAGCAGCTCGCCTAGCGGCGAGCAGTACTTC,CASSSPSGEQYF
TRBV5-1,TRBD2,TRBJ2-7,-,TGCGCCAGCAGCCCGCGGGAGGCTACACTGGAGCAGTACTTC,CASSPREATLEQYF
TRBV19,-,TRBJ1-5,-,TGTGCCAGTACCGTATATCCCCAGGAGCCCCAGCATTTT,CASTVYPQEPQHF
TRBV6-5,-,TRBJ2-7,-,TGTGCCAGCAGTTACGGGCCCCAGACGCTCGAGCAGTACTTC,CASSYGPQTLEQYF
TRBV28,-,TRBJ1-3,-,TGTGCCAGCAGTTTCTCCCTCAGCACCATATATTTT,CASSFSLSTIYF
TRBV11-2,-,TRBJ2-7,-,TGTGCCAGCAGCTTAGGTTCGGGCCGACCCTACGAGCAGTACTTC,CASSLGSGRPYEQYF
TRBV9,TRBD2,TRBJ2-7,-,TGTGCCAGCAACCCTAGCGGGAGTAACGACGAGCAGTACTTC,CASNPSGSNDEQYF
TRBV30,-,TRBJ2-3,-,TGTGCCTCTCGGACCGAAAGGACAGATACGCAGTATTTT,CASRTERTDTQYF
TRBV27,-,TRBJ1-1,-,TGTGCCAGCAGTTTATCGACCCCCACTGAAGCTTTCTTT,CASSLSTPTEAFF
TRBV15,-,TRBJ2-1,-,TGTGCCACCAGCAGAGATAATCCGAGGGCAGTAGTCTCCAATGAGCAGTTCTTC,CATSRDNPRAVVSNEQFF
TRBV4-1,TRBD2,TRBJ2-7,-,TGCGCCAGCAGCCAAGAGGGGATAGCGGGGTACTACGAGCAGTACTTC,CASSQEGIAGYYEQYF
TRBV4-3,TRBD1,TRBJ1-1,-,TGCGCCAGCAGCCAAGGTCCAGGGGGCTTAATGAACACTGAAGCTTTCTTT,CASSQGPGGLMNTEAFF
TRBV6-5,-,TRBJ2-7,-,TGTGCCAGCAGTTACTTTGGGGCAGGTGAGCAGTACTTC,CASSYFGAGEQYF
TRBV11-2,TRBD1,TRBJ2-7,-,TGTGCCAGCAGCTTAGTGTGGGACAGAACCTACGAGCAGTACTTC,CASSLVWDRTYEQYF
TRBV27,TRBD1,TRBJ2-3,-,TGTGCCATCAGGGAACCAGGGGGTTTCACAGATACGCAGTATTTT,CAIREPGGFTDTQYF
TRBV11-2,-,TRBJ2-1,-,TGTGCCAGCAGTTTCCTGTCTGGGAATGAGCAGTTCTTC,CASSFLSGNEQFF
TRBV2,-,TRBJ2-7,once,TGTGCCAGCAGGCCCTTAGCGGACCGCTCCTACGAGCAGTACTTC,CASRPLADRSYEQYF
TRBV5-6,-,TRBJ2-7,medium-sized,TGTGCCAGCAGCTTCAAAGCCTACGAGCAGTACTTC,CASSFKAYEQYF
TRBV9,TRBD2,TRBJ2-7,-,TGTGCCAGCAGCGTAGCGGGAGGAGCGGGATTGTACGAGCAGTACTTC,CASSVAGGAGLYEQYF
TRBV28,-,TRBJ1-1,-,TGTGCCAGCAGTTTTTATATGGAGGAAGCTTTCTTT,CASSFYMEEAFF
TRBV27,TRBD2,TRBJ2-2,-,TGTGCCAGCAGTTCTGGGACTAGTGACACCGGGGAGCTGTTTTTT,CASSSGTSDTGELFF
TRBV9,TRBD2,TRBJ2-1,-,TGTGCCAGCAGCAGTAGCGGGAGGGCCGGAAATGAGCAGTTCTTC,CASSSSGRAGNEQFF
TRBV7-3,TRBD2,TRBJ2-3,-,TGTGCCAGCAGCTTAGCGGGAGTAACAGATACGCAGTATTTT,CASSLAGVTDTQYF
TRBV15,-,TRBJ1-5,-,TGTGCCACCAGCAGAAGGATTAGGGGACTCAATCAGCCCCAGCATTTT,CATSRRIRGLNQPQHF
TRBV28,-,TRBJ1-2,-,TGTGCCAGCAGTTTACAGCTAATCTATGGCTACACCTTC,CASSLQLIYGYTF
TRBV28,TRBD1,TRBJ1-3,few,TGTGCCAGCAGGCGTTGGACAGGGACCGAAAACACCATATATTTT,CASRRWTGTENTIYF
TRBV28,-,TRBJ1-1,once,TGTGCCAGCAGTTTCCAGAATTTTGTAAGGTGGACTGAAGCTTTCTTT,CASSFQNFVRWTEAFF
TRBV7-6,TRBD1,TRBJ2-3,once,TGTGCCAGCAGCTTAGTCCGGGACAGTTCATCGGATACGCAGTATTTT,CASSLVRDSSSDTQYF
TRBV11-3,TRBD1,TRBJ2-7,few,TGTGCCAGCAGCTTTGACAGGGGCTACGAGCAGTACTTC,CASSFDRGYEQYF
TRBV9,TRBD1,TRBJ2-3,-,TGTGCCAGCGGGACAGGGGGCCGGGATACGCAGTATTTT,CASGTGGRDTQYF
TRBV29-1,TRBD1,TRBJ2-7,-,TGCAGCGTTAGACAGGGGGCCTCCTACGAGCAGTACTTC,CSVRQGASYEQYF
TRBV2,-,TRBJ2-7,-,TGTGCCAGCAGGGGGGAGACCTACGAGCAGTACTTC,CASRGETYEQYF
TRBV7-9,-,TRBJ1-1,few,TGTGCCAGCAGCCCCTGGGGGGGGGCGAACACTGAAGCTTTCTTT,CASSPWGGANTEAFF
TRBV28,TRBD1,TRBJ1-5,-,TGTGCCAGCAGTGGGGCAAAGGGACAGGGGATGAATCAGCCCCAGCATTTT,CASSGAKGQGMNQPQHF